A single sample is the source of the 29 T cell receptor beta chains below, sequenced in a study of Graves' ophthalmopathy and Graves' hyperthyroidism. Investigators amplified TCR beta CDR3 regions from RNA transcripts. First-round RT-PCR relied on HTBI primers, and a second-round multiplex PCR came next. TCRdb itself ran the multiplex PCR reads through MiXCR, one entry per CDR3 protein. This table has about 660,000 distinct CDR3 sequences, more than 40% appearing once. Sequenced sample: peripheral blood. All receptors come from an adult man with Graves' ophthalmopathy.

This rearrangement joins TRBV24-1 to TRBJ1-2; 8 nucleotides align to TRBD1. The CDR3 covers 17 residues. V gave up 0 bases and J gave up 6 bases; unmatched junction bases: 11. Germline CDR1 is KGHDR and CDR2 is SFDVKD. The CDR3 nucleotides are TGTGCCACCAGTGATTTGCTCGGGACAGGCCAACTTCATGGCTACACCTTC. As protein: CATSDLLGTGQLHGYTF.

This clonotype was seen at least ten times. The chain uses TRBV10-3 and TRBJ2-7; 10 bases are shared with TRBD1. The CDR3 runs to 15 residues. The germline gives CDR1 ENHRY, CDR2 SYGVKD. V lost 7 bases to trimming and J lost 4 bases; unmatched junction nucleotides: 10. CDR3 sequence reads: CAINHPGQGIYEQYF. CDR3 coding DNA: TGTGCCATCAACCACCCGGGACAGGGGATATACGAGCAGTACTTC.

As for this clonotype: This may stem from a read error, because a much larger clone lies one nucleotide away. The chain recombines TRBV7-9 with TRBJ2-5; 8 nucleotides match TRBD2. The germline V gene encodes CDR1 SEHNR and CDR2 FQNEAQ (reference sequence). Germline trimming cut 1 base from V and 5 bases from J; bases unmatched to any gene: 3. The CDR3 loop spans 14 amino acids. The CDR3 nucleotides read TGTGCCAGCAGCTTAGGGACTAGCTGGGAGACCCAGTACTTC. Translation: CASSLGTSWETQYF.

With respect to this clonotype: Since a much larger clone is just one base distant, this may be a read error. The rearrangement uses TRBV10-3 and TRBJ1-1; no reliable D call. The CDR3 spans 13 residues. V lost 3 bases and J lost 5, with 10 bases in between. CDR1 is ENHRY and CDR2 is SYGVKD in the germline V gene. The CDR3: CAISEDVGTEAFF. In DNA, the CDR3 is TGTGCCATCAGTGAAGACGTCGGTACTGAAGCTTTCTTT.

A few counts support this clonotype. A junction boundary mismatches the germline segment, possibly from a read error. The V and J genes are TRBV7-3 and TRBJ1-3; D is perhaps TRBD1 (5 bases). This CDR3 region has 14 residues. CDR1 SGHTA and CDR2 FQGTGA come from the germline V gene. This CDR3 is CASSQGRVGNTTYF. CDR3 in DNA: TGTGCCAGCAGCCAGGGACGAGTCGGAAACACCACATATTTT.

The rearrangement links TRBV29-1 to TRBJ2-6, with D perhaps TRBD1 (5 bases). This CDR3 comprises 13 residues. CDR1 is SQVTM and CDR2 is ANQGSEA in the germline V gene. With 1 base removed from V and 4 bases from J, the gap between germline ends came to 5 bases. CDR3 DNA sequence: TGCAGCGTTGAAGGGACAGGGGCCAACGTCCTGACTTTC. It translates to CSVEGTGANVLTF. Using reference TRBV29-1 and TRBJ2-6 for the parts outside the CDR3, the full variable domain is SAVISQKPSRDICQRGTSLTIQCQVDSQVTMMFWYRQQPGQSLTLIATANQGSEATYESGFVIDKFPISRPNLTFSTLTVSNMSPEDSSIYLCSVEGTGANVLTFGAGSRLTVL.

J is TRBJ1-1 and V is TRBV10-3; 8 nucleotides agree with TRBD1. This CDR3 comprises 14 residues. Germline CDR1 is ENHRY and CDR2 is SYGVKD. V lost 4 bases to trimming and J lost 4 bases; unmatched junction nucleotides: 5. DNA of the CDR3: TGTGCCATCAGTGCAGGACAGGGCGGCACTGAAGCTTTCTTT. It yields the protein CAISAGQGGTEAFF.

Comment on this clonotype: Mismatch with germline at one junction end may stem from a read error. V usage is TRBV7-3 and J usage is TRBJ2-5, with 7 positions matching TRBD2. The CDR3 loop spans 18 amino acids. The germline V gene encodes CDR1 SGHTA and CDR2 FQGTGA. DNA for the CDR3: TGTGCTAGCAGCCCGCGAATGCTCGAGCGGGACGGTGAAGGGACCCAGTACTTC. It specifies CASSPRMLERDGEGTQYF. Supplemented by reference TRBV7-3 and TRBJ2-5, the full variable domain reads GAGVSQTPSNKVTEKGKYVELRCDPISGHTALYWYRQSLGQGPEFLIYFQGTGAADDSGLPNDRFFAVRPEGSVSTLKIQRTERGDSAVYLCASSPRMLERDGEGTQYFGPGTRLLVL.

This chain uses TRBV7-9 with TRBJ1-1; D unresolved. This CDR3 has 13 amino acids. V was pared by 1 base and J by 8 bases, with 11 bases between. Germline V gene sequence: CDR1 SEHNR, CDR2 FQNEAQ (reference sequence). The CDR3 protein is CASSLDSEAEAFF. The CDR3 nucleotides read TGTGCCAGCAGCTTAGATAGCGAGGCAGAAGCTTTCTTT.

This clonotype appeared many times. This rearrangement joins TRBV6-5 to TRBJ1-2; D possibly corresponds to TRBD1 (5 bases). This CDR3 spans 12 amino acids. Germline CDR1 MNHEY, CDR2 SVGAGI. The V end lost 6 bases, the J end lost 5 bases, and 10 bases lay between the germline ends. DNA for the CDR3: TGTGCCAGCAGCGCAGGGAGGTATGGCTACACCTTC. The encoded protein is CASSAGRYGYTF.

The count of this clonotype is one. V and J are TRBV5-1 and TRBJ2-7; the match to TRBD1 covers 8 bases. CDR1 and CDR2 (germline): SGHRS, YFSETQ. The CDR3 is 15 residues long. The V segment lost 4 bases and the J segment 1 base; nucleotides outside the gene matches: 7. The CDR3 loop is CASSTGTGKSYEQYF. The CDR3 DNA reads TGCGCCAGCAGCACCGGGACAGGAAAGTCCTACGAGCAGTACTTC.

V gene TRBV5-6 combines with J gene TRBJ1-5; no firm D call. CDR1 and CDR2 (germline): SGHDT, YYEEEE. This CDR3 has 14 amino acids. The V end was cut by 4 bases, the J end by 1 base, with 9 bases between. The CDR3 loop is CASSALGSNQPQHF. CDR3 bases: TGTGCCAGCAGCGCGTTGGGGAGCAATCAGCCCCAGCATTTT.

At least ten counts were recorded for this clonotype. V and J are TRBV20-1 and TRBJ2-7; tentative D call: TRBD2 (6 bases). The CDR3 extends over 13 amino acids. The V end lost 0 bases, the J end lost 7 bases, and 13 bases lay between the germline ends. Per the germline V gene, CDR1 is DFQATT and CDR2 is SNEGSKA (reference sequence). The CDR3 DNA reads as TGCAGTGCTAGAGAGCCAAATGGGGGGGAGCAGTACTTC. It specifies CSAREPNGGEQYF.

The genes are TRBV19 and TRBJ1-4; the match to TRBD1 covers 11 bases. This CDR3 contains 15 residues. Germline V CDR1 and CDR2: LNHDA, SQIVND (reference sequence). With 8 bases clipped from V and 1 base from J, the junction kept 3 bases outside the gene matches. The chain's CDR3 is CASADRGRTNEKLFF. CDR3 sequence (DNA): TGTGCCAGTGCGGACAGGGGGCGAACTAATGAAAAACTGTTTTTT.

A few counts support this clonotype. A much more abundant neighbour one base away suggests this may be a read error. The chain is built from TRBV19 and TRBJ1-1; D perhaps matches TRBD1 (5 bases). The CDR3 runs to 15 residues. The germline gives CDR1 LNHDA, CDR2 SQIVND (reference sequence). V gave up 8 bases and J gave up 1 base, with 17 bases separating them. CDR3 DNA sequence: TGTGCCAGTGGTACCACCGGACACGCGAACACTGAAGCTTTCTTT. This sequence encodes CASGTTGHANTEAFF.

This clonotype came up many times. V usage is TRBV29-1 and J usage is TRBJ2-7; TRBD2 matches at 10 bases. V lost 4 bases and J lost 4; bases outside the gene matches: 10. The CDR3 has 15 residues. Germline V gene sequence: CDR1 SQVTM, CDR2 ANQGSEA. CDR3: CSVVGGGAGGYEQYF. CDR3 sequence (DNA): TGCAGCGTTGTGGGGGGGGGAGCGGGGGGGTACGAGCAGTACTTC.

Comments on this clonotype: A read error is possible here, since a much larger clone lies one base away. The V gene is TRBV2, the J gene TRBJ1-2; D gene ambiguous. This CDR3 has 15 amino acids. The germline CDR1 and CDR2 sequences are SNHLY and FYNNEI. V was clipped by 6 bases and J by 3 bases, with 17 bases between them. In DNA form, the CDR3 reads TGTGCCAGCAGCCTCCGTCAAGGATCCCACTATGGCTACACCTTC. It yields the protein CASSLRQGSHYGYTF.

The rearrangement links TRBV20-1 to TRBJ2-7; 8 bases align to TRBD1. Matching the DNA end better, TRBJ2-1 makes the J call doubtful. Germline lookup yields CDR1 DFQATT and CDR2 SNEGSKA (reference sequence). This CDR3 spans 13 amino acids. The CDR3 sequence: CRATGDRGNEQFF. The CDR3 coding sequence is TGCAGGGCGACAGGGGATCGAGGCAATGAGCAGTTCTTC.

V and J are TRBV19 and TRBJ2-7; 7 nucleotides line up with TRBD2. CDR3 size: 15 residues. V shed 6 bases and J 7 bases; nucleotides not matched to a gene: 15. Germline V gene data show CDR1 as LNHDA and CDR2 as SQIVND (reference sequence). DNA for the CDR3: TGTGCCAGTAGCTCGACTCGCGGGAGCTACAATGAGCAGTACTTC. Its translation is CASSSTRGSYNEQYF.

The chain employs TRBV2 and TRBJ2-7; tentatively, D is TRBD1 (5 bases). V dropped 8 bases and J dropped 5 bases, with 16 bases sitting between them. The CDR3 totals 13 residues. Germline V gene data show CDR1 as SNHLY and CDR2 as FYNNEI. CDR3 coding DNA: TGTGCCAGCGCAACCAGGGCAATTGACGAGCAGTACTTC. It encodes CASATRAIDEQYF.

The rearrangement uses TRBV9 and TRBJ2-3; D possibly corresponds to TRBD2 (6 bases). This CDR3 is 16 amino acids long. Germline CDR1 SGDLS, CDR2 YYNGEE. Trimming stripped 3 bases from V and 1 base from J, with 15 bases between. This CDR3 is CASSDQSWEGTDTQYF. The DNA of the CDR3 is TGTGCCAGCAGCGACCAGTCGTGGGAGGGCACAGATACGCAGTATTTT.

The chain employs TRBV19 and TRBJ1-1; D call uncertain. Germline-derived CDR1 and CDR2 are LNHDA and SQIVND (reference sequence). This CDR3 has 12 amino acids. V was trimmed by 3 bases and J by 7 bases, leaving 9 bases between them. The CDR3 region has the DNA TGTGCCAGTAGTATGAGGCAGATTGAAGCTTTCTTT. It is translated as CASSMRQIEAFF.

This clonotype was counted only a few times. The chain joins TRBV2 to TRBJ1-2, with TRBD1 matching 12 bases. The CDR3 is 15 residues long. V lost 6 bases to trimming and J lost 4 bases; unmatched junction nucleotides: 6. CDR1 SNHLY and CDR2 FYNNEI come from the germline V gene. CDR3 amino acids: CASRPGTGGFYGYTF. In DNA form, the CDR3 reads TGTGCCAGCAGGCCGGGGACAGGGGGCTTCTATGGCTACACCTTC.

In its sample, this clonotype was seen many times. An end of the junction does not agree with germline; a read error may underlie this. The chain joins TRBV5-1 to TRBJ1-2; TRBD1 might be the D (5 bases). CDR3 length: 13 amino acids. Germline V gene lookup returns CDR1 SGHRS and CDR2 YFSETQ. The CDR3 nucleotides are TGTGCCAGCAGCTCCGGGACCGACTATGGCTACACCTTC. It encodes CASSSGTDYGYTF.

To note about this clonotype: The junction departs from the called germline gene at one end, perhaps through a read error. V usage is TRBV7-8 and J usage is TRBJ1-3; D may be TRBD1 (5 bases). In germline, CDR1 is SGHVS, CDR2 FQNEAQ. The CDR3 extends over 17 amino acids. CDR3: CASSQGTSGRSGNTIYF. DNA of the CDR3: TGCGCCAGCAGCCAAGGGACTTCAGGGAGATCAGGAAACACCATATATTTT.

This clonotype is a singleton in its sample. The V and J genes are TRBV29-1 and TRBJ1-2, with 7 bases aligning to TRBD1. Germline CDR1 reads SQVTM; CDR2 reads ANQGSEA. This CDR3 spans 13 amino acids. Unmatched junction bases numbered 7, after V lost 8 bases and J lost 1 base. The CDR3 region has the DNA TGCAGCTCCGGGACAGCCAGTAACTATGGCTACACCTTC. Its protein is CSSGTASNYGYTF.

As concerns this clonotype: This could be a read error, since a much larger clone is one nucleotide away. In nucleotides, the CDR3 is TGTGCCATCAGTGAACGGCGGGGGCCCGTCCTGACTTTC. It translates to CAISERRGPVLTF. The chain is built from TRBV10-3 and TRBJ2-6; a possible D gene is TRBD2 (7 bases). The CDR3 loop spans 13 amino acids. Germline V gene data show CDR1 as ENHRY and CDR2 as SYGVKD. Between the trimmed V and J ends, which lost 3 bases and 12 bases, there was a span of 12 bases.

CDR3 bases: TGTGCCAGCGCCCCCCGTGGGGCTAGCACAGATACGCAGTATTTT. This translates into CASAPRGASTDTQYF. The rearrangement joins TRBV7-3 to TRBJ2-3, with a weak D call TRBD1 (5 bases). The length of the CDR3 is 15 residues. V was clipped by 8 bases and J by 0 bases, with 15 bases between them. Looked up from germline, CDR1 is SGHTA and CDR2 is FQGTGA.

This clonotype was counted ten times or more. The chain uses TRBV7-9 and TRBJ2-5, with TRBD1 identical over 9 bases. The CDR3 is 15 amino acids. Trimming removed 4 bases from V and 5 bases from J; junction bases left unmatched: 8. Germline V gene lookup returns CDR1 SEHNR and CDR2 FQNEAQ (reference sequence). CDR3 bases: TGTGCCAGCAGCTCTGAACAGGGGGCTAGGGAGACCCAGTACTTC. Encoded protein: CASSSEQGARETQYF.